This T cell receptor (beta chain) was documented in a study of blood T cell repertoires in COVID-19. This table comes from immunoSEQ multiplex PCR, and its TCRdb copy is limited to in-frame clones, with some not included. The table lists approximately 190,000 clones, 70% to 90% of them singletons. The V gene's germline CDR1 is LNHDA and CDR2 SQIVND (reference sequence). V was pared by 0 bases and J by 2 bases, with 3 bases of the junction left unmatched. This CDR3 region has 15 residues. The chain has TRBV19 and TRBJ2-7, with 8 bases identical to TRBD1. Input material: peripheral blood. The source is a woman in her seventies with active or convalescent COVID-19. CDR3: CASSIDGQGPYEQYF. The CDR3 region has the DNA TGTGCCAGTAGTATAGACGGACAGGGTCCCTACGAGCAGTACTTC.